The 17 T cell receptor beta chains reported below all come from one sample, sequenced in a study of T cell clonality in common variable immunodeficiency (dated by TCRdb to between 2014 and 2017). The library was generated by the immunoSEQ multiplex PCR assay. The source is immuneACCESS, and TCRdb retained only in-frame sequences with V and J called. Part of the clones is not carried over; for the studies checked, unresolved V genes explain less than half of this, and the remainder is unexplained. The sample has 50,000 to 65,000 clones on record, with no singletons. The ten top clones hold around 0.84% of the sample. The material sequenced was peripheral blood mononuclear cells. The receptor set was obtained from a person aged 18 to 75 in good health.

This clone was seen ten or more times. Read data end 3 residues before the CDR3 end; the end is taken from the germline J gene. The chain links TRBV5-4 to TRBJ2-1; 10 bases match TRBD2. V trimming: 5 bases; J trimming: 0 bases; junction bases outside the gene matches: 2. The CDR3 extends over 15 amino acids. Germline V lookup: CDR1 SGHNT, CDR2 YYREEE (reference sequence). CDR3 DNA, as far as it was read: TGTGCCAGCAGTAGGACTAGCGGCTCCTACAATGAG. Translation: CASSRTSGSYNE. The CDR3 reads in full as CASSRTSGSYNEQFF.

Many counts were recorded for this clone. The DNA ends 3 residues before the CDR3 does, and the rest of the CDR3 is filled in from the germline J gene. The chain links TRBV29-1 to TRBJ2-3; 11 nucleotides match TRBD1. After removal of 2 bases from V and 1 base from J, the junction contained 11 bases not matched to a gene. The CDR3 has 18 residues. The germline gives CDR1 SQVTM, CDR2 ANQGSEA. CDR3 in amino acids: CSVESPGQGAWGTDTQYF. Partial CDR3 DNA: TGCAGCGTTGAATCGCCTGGACAGGGGGCATGGGGCACAGATACG.

This clone was observed a handful of times. Sequencing ends 3 residues short of the CDR3 end; the germline J gene provides the rest. The genes are TRBV2 and TRBJ2-1; D is perhaps TRBD2 (6 bases). The V end was cut by 6 bases, the J end by 5 bases, with 11 bases between. CDR1 and CDR2 from the germline V gene are SNHLY and FYNNEI. The CDR3 loop spans 13 amino acids. CDR3 DNA, as far as it was read: TGTGCCAGCAGGGGGACTGGAAACAATGAG. This gives the protein CASRGTGNNE. The whole CDR3 protein is CASRGTGNNEQFF. The complete variable domain, with remaining parts taken from reference TRBV2 and TRBJ2-1, reads EPEVTQTPSHQVTQMGQEVILRCVPISNHLYFYWYRQILGQKVEFLVSFYNNEISEKSEIFDDQFSVERPDGSNFTLKIRSTKLEDSAMYFCASRGTGNNEQFFGPGTRLTVL.

This clone came up many times. The read comes to an end 3 residues before the CDR3 does, leaving the germline J gene to fill in the end. The chain has TRBV5-1 and TRBJ1-1, with 7 bases aligning to TRBD1. The CDR3 consists of 14 residues. With V trimmed by 6 bases and J by 1 base, 6 bases remained unmatched. Germline V gives CDR1 SGHRS, CDR2 YFSETQ. The CDR3 DNA, read in part, is TGCGCCAGCACCAAGCGACAGGGGAACACTGAA. It yields the protein CASTKRQGNTE. The entire CDR3 reads CASTKRQGNTEAFF.

This clone was recorded many times. The read ends 3 residues shy of where the CDR3 ends; the end is completed using the germline J gene. The chain joins TRBV29-1 to TRBJ2-7; 10 positions match TRBD1. The length of the CDR3 is 13 residues. The junction had 7 bases not matched to a gene; V was cut back by 7 bases and J by 4 bases. CDR1 SQVTM and CDR2 ANQGSEA come from the germline V gene. The CDR3 DNA, read in part, is TGCAGCGCCAGTACGGGACAGGGGTACGAG. Translation: CSASTGQGYE. The full CDR3 reads CSASTGQGYEQYF.

This clone was seen repeatedly, ten times or more. The read finishes 3 residues shy of the CDR3 end, and the germline J gene is used to complete it. The chain uses TRBV7-9 and TRBJ2-7, with TRBD2 matching over 7 bases. The junction had 0 bases not matched to a gene; V was cut back by 4 bases and J by 3 bases. The germline V gene encodes CDR1 SEHNR and CDR2 FQNEAQ (reference sequence). CDR3 length equals 12 residues. The sequenced CDR3 bases are TGTGCCAGCAGCTGGGGGGGCTACGAG. Amino acids: CASSWGGYE. The complete CDR3 reads CASSWGGYEQYF. The variable domain in full, with the rest retrieved from reference TRBV7-9 and TRBJ2-7, is DTGVSQNPRHKITKRGQNVTFRCDPISEHNRLYWYRQTLGQGPEFLTYFQNEAQLEKSRLLSDRFSAERPKGSFSTLEIQRTEQGDSAMYLCASSWGGYEQYFGPGTRLTVT.

The table lists this clone with many counts. The read gets to within 3 residues of the CDR3 end, and the germline J gene fills in the rest. V gene TRBV2 combines with J gene TRBJ1-2; D perhaps matches TRBD1 (6 bases). The V and J ends lost 3 bases and 4 bases respectively, with 15 bases between them. The CDR3 sequence is 15 residues long. Germline-derived CDR1 and CDR2 are SNHLY and FYNNEI. This CDR3 reads CASSEPRGGSYGYTF. CDR3 DNA, as far as it was read: TGTGCCAGCAGTGAGCCCCGGGGGGGCAGCTATGGC. The variable domain in full, completed from reference TRBV2 and TRBJ1-2, reads EPEVTQTPSHQVTQMGQEVILRCVPISNHLYFYWYRQILGQKVEFLVSFYNNEISEKSEIFDDQFSVERPDGSNFTLKIRSTKLEDSAMYFCASSEPRGGSYGYTFGSGTRLTVV.

Many counts were recorded for this clone. The read ends 3 residues shy of where the CDR3 ends; the end is completed using the germline J gene. J is TRBJ2-7 and V is TRBV5-6; 9 bases fit TRBD1. The ends lost 5 bases at V and 4 bases at J; junction bases unmatched: 7. The CDR3 consists of 14 residues. Germline V gene sequence: CDR1 SGHDT, CDR2 YYEEEE. The CDR3 DNA, read in part, is TGTGCCAGCAGTCCCGGGACAGGGAGTTACGAG. This sequence encodes CASSPGTGSYE. The full-length CDR3 reads as CASSPGTGSYEQYF.

This clone was recorded a few times. Read coverage stops 3 residues before the CDR3 terminus; the germline J gene supplies the remainder. V and J are TRBV6-1 and TRBJ1-2, with a weak D call TRBD1 (5 bases). The CDR3 totals 14 residues. The germline V gene has CDR1 MNHNS and CDR2 SASEGT. The CDR3 protein is CASSEDRSSYDYTF. CDR3 DNA, as far as it was read: TGTGCCAGCAGTGAAGACAGGAGCTCCTACGAC.

This clone was recorded many times. The CDR3 end falls 3 residues outside the read, so it is completed with the germline J gene. The chain recombines TRBV5-1 with TRBJ2-1; 11 nucleotides line up with TRBD2. CDR1 and CDR2 (germline): SGHRS, YFSETQ. V dropped 4 bases and J dropped 7; count of bases not matched to a gene: 16. This CDR3 has 18 amino acids. The sequenced CDR3 bases are TGCGCCAGCAGCGTGTGGACTAGCGGGCACGGGTCTGGGAATGAG. Encoded protein: CASSVWTSGHGSGNE. The full-length CDR3 reads as CASSVWTSGHGSGNEQFF.

This clone was counted ten times or more. Partial CDR3 DNA: TGTGCCAGCTCACCAAAGGGGGCCGAGACC. Translating it yields CASSPKGAET. The CDR3, in full, reads CASSPKGAETQYF. The chain uses TRBV18 and TRBJ2-5; 7 nucleotides match TRBD1. The read halts 3 residues ahead of the CDR3 end, with the missing end drawn from the germline J gene. In germline, CDR1 is KGHSH, CDR2 LQKENI. With V trimmed by 2 bases and J by 5 bases, 2 bases remained unmatched. CDR3 size: 13 residues.

This clone was detected ten times or more. The read ends 3 residues early relative to the CDR3; the germline J gene fills the gap. V usage is TRBV2 and J usage is TRBJ2-5, with D perhaps matching TRBD2 (6 bases). This CDR3 region has 18 residues. V gave up 2 bases and J gave up 3 bases, with 22 bases separating them. Germline assignment: CDR1 SNHLY and CDR2 FYNNEI. The CDR3 bases that were read are TGTGCCAGCAGTGAACGCGGGGTAGCCGTGGTGAGCAAAGAGACC. Its translation: CASSERGVAVVSKET. The complete CDR3 sequence is CASSERGVAVVSKETQYF.

Ten or more counts support this clone. This CDR3 reads CASSQDSGGGGDTQYF. CDR3 DNA, as far as it was read: TGTGCCAGCAGCCAAGATTCAGGAGGGGGTGGAGATACG. The chain recombines TRBV4-2 with TRBJ2-3, with D perhaps matching TRBD1 or TRBD2 (6 bases each). The read halts 3 residues ahead of the CDR3 end, with the missing end drawn from the germline J gene. V shed 0 bases and J shed 5 bases, with 15 bases lying between them. This CDR3 comprises 16 residues. The V gene's germline CDR1 is LGHNA and CDR2 YNFKEQ.

This clone showed up many times. Read coverage stops 3 residues before the CDR3 terminus; the germline J gene supplies the remainder. This chain links TRBV5-1 with TRBJ2-1, with 12 bases that match TRBD2. V was pared by 4 bases and J by 6 bases, with 5 bases of the junction left unmatched. Germline CDR1 and CDR2: SGHRS and YFSETQ. This CDR3 is 15 amino acids long. This chain's CDR3 is CASSPLAGGGNEQFF. Partial CDR3 DNA: TGCGCCAGCAGCCCGCTAGCGGGAGGGGGCAATGAG.

This clone was found many times. The CDR3 is cut off 3 residues early in the read; its end comes from the germline J gene. This chain joins TRBV18 and TRBJ2-3, with D maybe TRBD2 (5 bases). The CDR3 is 15 amino acids. CDR1 and CDR2 from the germline V gene are KGHSH and LQKENI. V was cut by 3 bases and J by 3 bases, with 13 bases left in between. CDR3 DNA, as far as it was read: TGTGCCAGCTCACCGCGGGCCGGCAGTACAGATACG. Protein product: CASSPRAGSTDT. The CDR3, in full, reads CASSPRAGSTDTQYF. The full variable domain, rest sourced from reference TRBV18 and TRBJ2-3, is NAGVMQNPRHLVRRRGQEARLRCSPMKGHSHVYWYRQLPEEGLKFMVYLQKENIIDESGMPKERFSAEFPKEGPSILRIQQVVRGDSAAYFCASSPRAGSTDTQYFGPGTRLTVL.

This clone has at least ten counts. CDR3 in amino acids: CASSLGPGDGYTF. The sequenced part of the CDR3 DNA is TGTGCCAGCAGCTTAGGCCCAGGGGATGGC. The chain combines TRBV11-3 with TRBJ1-2, with D maybe TRBD1 (6 bases). The CDR3 goes on 3 residues after the read ends, and that part is filled in from the germline J gene. CDR3 length equals 13 residues. Per the germline V gene, CDR1 is SGHNT and CDR2 is YENEEA. Between the trimmed V and J ends, which lost 1 base and 6 bases, there was a span of 9 bases.

There are many counts of this clone. The read ends 3 residues early relative to the CDR3; the germline J gene fills the gap. The chain carries TRBV20-1 and TRBJ2-1; tentative D call: TRBD2 (7 bases). The CDR3 loop spans 16 amino acids. The V and J ends lost 0 bases and 2 bases respectively, with 14 bases between them. Germline CDR1 reads DFQATT; CDR2 reads SNEGSKA (reference sequence). This CDR3 is CSARDLKGGPYNEQFF. Partial CDR3 DNA: TGCAGTGCTAGAGACCTTAAGGGGGGGCCCTACAATGAG.